The rows below give T cell receptor beta chains drawn from one sample of a study of spatial heterogeneity in lung cancer. A single record per CDR3 protein comes from TCRdb applying MiXCR to the 5' RACE reads. The sample includes under 7,500 distinct CDR3 sequences, roughly 7.2% of them seen just once. The material sequenced was PBMCs, taken at surgery. Source of these receptors: a male donor with early-stage non-small cell lung cancer. Each CDR3 is given with its conserved first and last residue.

V gene: TRBV14
CDR3 length: 14
J gene: TRBJ2-1
CDR3 protein: CASSPITLSNEQFF

V gene: TRBV4-2
CDR3 length: 14
J gene: TRBJ2-1
CDR3 protein: CASSRDSAYNEQFF

V gene: TRBV5-6
CDR3 length: 15
J gene: TRBJ2-4
CDR3 protein: CASRPWAGGQNIQYF

V gene: TRBV6-6
CDR3 length: 14
J gene: TRBJ2-1
CDR3 protein: CASRQTSGYNEQFF

V gene: TRBV29-1
CDR3 length: 13
J gene: TRBJ2-3
CDR3 protein: CSVQAGDADTQYF

V gene: TRBV28
CDR3 length: 14
J gene: TRBJ2-5
CDR3 protein: CASSHLGLEETQYF

V gene: TRBV10-3
CDR3 length: 14
J gene: TRBJ1-2
CDR3 protein: CAISEETHFYGYTF

V gene: TRBV20-1
CDR3 length: 15
J gene: TRBJ1-2
CDR3 protein: CSARWDFQADYGYTF

V gene: TRBV6-5
CDR3 length: 12
J gene: TRBJ1-1
CDR3 protein: CASSYSSTEAFF

V gene: TRBV5-4
CDR3 length: 16
J gene: TRBJ2-7
CDR3 protein: CASSHVLGSPNYEQYF

V gene: TRBV14
CDR3 length: 18
J gene: TRBJ2-2
CDR3 protein: CASSPRKGLAGDTGELFF

V gene: TRBV7-8
CDR3 length: 16
J gene: TRBJ2-1
CDR3 protein: CASSRGLASSYNEQFF

V gene: TRBV27
CDR3 length: 12
J gene: TRBJ1-2
CDR3 protein: CASKTGSGGYTF

V gene: TRBV10-3
CDR3 length: 15
J gene: TRBJ2-3
CDR3 protein: CAISDGTTSTDTQYF

V gene: TRBV2
CDR3 length: 14
J gene: TRBJ1-1
CDR3 protein: CASRYDFQNTEAFF

V gene: TRBV5-1
CDR3 length: 17
J gene: TRBJ2-3
CDR3 protein: CASSLVTSAGHTDTQYF

V gene: TRBV12-5
CDR3 length: 15
J gene: TRBJ2-2
CDR3 protein: CASGFFDGTTGELFF

V gene: TRBV12-3/TRBV12-4
CDR3 length: 14
J gene: TRBJ2-5
CDR3 protein: CASRPSARGETQYF

V gene: TRBV10-1
CDR3 length: 16
J gene: TRBJ2-3
CDR3 protein: CASSPGLAGVRDTQYF

V gene: TRBV6-1
CDR3 length: 15
J gene: TRBJ2-1
CDR3 protein: CASSAIGLADNEQFF

V gene: TRBV2
CDR3 length: 15
J gene: TRBJ1-5
CDR3 protein: CASSGPGGGNQPQHF

V gene: TRBV6-5
CDR3 length: 13
J gene: TRBJ2-5
CDR3 protein: CASSWQLQETQYF

V gene: TRBV20-1
CDR3 length: 13
J gene: TRBJ2-5
CDR3 protein: CSAPPEGLETQYF

V gene: TRBV5-1
CDR3 length: 15
J gene: TRBJ2-6
CDR3 protein: CASSLGGAGANVLTF

V gene: TRBV20-1
CDR3 length: 15
J gene: TRBJ2-1
CDR3 protein: CSARQTGWAWNEQFF

V gene: TRBV29-1
CDR3 length: 14
J gene: TRBJ2-7
CDR3 protein: CSVDVGRGTYEQYF

V gene: TRBV6-6
CDR3 length: 15
J gene: TRBJ2-4
CDR3 protein: CASSLPGLAKNIQYF